This T cell receptor (beta chain) came from a study of blood T cell repertoires in COVID-19. Background on the study: From the United States, Italy and Spain came samples of acute and convalescent COVID-19.

This CDR3 spans 16 amino acids. The V gene lost 5 bases and the J gene lost 0 bases, with 13 bases spanning the gap. From germline, CDR1 is SEHNR and CDR2 FQNEAQ (reference sequence). As originally analysed: Reference gene primer amplification yielded estimated nucleated cell counts. The protocol was immunoSEQ multiplex PCR, while the TCRdb copy is restricted to in-frame clones and leaves out a portion. V and J calls and clone size are copied from that table; D and trimming were computed from the DNA. This table has some 42,000 clones, roughly 84% appearing once. Sequencing used peripheral blood. The source of this sequence is a human donor in a cohort sampled during active COVID-19. The V call is TRBV7-9, the J call TRBJ1-4; the D is unclear. The CDR3 DNA reads as TGTGCCAGCAGCCTCACGGACGGGGCAACTAATGAAAAACTGTTTTTT. Its translation is CASSLTDGATNEKLFF.